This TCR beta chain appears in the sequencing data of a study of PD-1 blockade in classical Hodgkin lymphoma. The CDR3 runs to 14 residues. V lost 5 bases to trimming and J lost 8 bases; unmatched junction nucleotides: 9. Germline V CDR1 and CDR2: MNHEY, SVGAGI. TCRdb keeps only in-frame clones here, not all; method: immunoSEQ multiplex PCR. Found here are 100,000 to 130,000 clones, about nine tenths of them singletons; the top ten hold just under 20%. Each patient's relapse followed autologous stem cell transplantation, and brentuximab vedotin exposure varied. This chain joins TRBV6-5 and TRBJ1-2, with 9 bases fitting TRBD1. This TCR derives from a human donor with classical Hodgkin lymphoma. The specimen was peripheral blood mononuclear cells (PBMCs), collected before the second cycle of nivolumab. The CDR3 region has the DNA TGTGCCAGCAGTCACCGGGACAGGGAAGGCGGCTACACCTTC. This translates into CASSHRDREGGYTF.